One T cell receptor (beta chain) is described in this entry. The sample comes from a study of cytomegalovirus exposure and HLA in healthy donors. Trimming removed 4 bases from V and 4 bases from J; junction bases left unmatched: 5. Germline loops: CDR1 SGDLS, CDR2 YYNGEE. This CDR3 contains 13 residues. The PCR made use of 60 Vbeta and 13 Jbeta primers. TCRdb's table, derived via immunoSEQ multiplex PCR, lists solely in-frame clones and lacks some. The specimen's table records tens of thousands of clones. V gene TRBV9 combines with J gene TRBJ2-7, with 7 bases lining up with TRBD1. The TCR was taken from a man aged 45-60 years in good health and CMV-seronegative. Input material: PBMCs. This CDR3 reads CASSPRQGYEQYF. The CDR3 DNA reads TGTGCCAGCAGCCCCAGACAGGGTTACGAGCAGTACTTC.